The 7 T cell receptor beta chains listed next were all sequenced from one sample in a study of T cells expressing NK-cell markers. TCRdb re-called the 5' RACE reads and catalogs CDR3 proteins one per entry, DNA excluded. The table lists about 400,000 distinct CDR3 sequences, with about 10% in the top ten. Sequenced sample: blood T cells: a sorted CD56 or NKG2C T cell subset, CD4+ or CD8+ T cells, or bulk PBMC T cells (not recorded which). The receptors stem from a woman aged 45-60 years in good health.

The rearrangement links TRBV20-1 to TRBJ2-3; the D call from TCRdb, TRBD2, cannot be confirmed without DNA. In germline, CDR1 is DFQATT, CDR2 SNEGSKA (reference sequence). The CDR3 length is 17 residues. The CDR3 region is CSARGLASGRVADTQYF.

V and J are TRBV29-1 and TRBJ2-4; TCRdb's D gene call, TRBD2, goes unchecked for lack of DNA. From germline, CDR1 is SQVTM and CDR2 ANQGSEA. The CDR3 runs to 12 residues. The CDR3 loop is CSVGVSGSIQYF.

V and J are TRBV12-2 and TRBJ2-3; the TCRdb D gene call, TRBD2, has no DNA to confirm it. TRBV12-2 corresponds to a pseudogene. The CDR3 is 17 amino acids. The CDR3 protein is CASRCLAGGPVTDTQYF.

The chain combines TRBV27 with TRBJ2-3; TCRdb returns TRBD2, unconfirmable since there is no DNA. The V gene's germline CDR1 is MNHEY and CDR2 SMNVEV (reference sequence). The length of the CDR3 is 15 residues. The CDR3 region is CATPGLAGFTDTQYF.

CDR3 region: CASSLAPLSGRVAGELFF. The chain links TRBV7-6 to TRBJ2-2; TCRdb lists TRBD2, though no DNA is available to test this call. Germline V gene lookup returns CDR1 SGHVS and CDR2 FNYEAQ. The CDR3 totals 18 residues. Supplemented by reference TRBV7-6 and TRBJ2-2, the full variable domain reads GAGVSQSPRYKVTKRGQDVALRCDPISGHVSLYWYRQALGQGPEFLTYFNYEAQQDKSGLPNDRFSAERPEGSISTLTIQRTEQRDSAMYRCASSLAPLSGRVAGELFFGEGSRLTVL.

The J gene is TRBJ1-4, the V gene TRBV2; TCRdb's D call, TRBD1, is unchecked because there is no DNA. Germline V gene data show CDR1 as SNHLY and CDR2 as FYNNEI. The CDR3 loop spans 14 amino acids. CDR3 region: CASSEALGGGKLFF.

The CDR3 here is CASSSSGQLETQYF. The genes are TRBV6-1 and TRBJ2-5; TCRdb names TRBD1, which stays unverified in the absence of DNA. The CDR3 extends over 14 amino acids. CDR1 and CDR2 (germline): MNHNS, SASEGT.